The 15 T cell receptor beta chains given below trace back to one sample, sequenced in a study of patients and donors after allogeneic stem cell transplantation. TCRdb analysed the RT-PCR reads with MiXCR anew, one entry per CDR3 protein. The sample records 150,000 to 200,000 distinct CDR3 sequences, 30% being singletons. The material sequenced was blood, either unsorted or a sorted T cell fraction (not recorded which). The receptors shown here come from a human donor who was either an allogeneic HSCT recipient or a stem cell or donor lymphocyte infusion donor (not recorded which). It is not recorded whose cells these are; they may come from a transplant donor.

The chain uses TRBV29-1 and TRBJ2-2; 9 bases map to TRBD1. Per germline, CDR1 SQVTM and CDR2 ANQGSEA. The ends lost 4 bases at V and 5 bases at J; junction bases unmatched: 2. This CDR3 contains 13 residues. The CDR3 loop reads CSVAGTGTGELFF. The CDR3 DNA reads TGCAGCGTTGCCGGGACAGGGACCGGGGAGCTGTTTTTT.

The CDR3: CASSHRPGLVYEQYF. The CDR3 nucleotides are TGCGCCAGCAGCCATAGACCGGGACTAGTCTACGAGCAGTACTTC. This chain uses TRBV4-3 with TRBJ2-7; 8 nucleotides align to TRBD2. The germline gives CDR1 LGHNA, CDR2 YSLEER. The CDR3 is 15 residues long. The V segment lost 3 bases and the J segment 3 bases; nucleotides outside the gene matches: 7.

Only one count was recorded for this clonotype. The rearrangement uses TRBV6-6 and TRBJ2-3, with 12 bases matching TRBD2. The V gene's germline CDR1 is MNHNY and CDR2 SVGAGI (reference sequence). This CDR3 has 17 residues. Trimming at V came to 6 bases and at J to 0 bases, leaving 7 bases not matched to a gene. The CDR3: CASRPGLAGPSTDTQYF. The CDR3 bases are TGTGCCAGCAGACCGGGACTAGCGGGCCCAAGCACAGATACGCAGTATTTT.

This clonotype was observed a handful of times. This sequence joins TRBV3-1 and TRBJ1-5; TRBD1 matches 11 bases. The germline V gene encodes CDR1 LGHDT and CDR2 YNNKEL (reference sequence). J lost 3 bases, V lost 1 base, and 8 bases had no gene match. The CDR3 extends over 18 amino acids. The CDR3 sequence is CASSQASGTGGTNQPQHF. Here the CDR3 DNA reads TGTGCCAGCAGCCAAGCGTCCGGGACAGGGGGGACCAATCAGCCCCAGCATTTT.

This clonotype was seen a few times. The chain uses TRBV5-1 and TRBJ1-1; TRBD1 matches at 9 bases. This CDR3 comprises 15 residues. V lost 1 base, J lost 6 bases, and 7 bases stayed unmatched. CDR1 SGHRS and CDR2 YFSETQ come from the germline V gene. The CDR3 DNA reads TGCGCCAGCAGCTTGCGGGGGACAGGGCCGTCTGAAGCTTTCTTT. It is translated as CASSLRGTGPSEAFF.

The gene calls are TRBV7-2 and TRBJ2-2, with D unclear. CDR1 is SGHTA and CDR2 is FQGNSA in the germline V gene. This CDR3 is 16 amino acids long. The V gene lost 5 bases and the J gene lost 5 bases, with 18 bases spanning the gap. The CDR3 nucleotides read TGTGCCAGCAGCCCACGGGTTCCGGGTTCTACCGGGGAGCTGTTTTTT. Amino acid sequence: CASSPRVPGSTGELFF.

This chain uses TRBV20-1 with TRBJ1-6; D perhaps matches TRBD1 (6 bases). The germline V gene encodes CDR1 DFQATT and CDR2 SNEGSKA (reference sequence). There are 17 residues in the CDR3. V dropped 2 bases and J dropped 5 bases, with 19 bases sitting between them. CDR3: CSARRQGKNIHNSPLHF. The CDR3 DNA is TGCAGTGCTAGAAGGCAGGGGAAGAATATACATAATTCACCCCTCCACTTT.

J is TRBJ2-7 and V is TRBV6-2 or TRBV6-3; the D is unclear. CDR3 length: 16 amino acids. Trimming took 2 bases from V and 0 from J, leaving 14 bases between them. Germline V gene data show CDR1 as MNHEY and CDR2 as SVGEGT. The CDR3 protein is CASSYPAAAASYEQYF. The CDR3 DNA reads TGTGCCAGCAGTTACCCGGCGGCGGCAGCCTCCTACGAGCAGTACTTC.

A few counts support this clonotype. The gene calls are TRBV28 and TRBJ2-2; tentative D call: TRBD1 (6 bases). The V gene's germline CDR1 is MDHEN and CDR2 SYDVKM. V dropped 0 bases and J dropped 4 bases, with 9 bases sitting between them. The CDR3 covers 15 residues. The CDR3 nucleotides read TGTGCCAGCAGTTTATGGGGCAGGGGCACCGGGGAGCTGTTTTTT. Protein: CASSLWGRGTGELFF.

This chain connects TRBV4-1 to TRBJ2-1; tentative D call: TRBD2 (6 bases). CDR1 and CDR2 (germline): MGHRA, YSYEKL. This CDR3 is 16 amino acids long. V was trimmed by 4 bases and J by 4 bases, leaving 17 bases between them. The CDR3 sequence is CASSLSGLKGYNEQFF. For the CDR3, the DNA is TGCGCCAGCAGCCTTTCTGGACTAAAGGGGTACAATGAGCAGTTCTTC.

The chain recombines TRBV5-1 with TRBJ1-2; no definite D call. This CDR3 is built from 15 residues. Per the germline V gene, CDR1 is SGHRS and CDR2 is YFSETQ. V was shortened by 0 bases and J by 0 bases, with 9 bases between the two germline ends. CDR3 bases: TGCGCCAGCAGCTTGGCTGGCTGGACTAACTATGGCTACACCTTC. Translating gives CASSLAGWTNYGYTF.

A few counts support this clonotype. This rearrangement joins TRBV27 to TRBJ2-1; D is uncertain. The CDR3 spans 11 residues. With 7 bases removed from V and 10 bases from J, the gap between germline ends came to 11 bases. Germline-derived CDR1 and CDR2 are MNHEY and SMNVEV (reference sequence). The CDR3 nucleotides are TGTGCCAGCAATGCCCCCGGCGAGCAGTTCTTC. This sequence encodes CASNAPGEQFF.

Here the CDR3 reads CASRAYAGELFF. In nucleotides, the CDR3 is TGCGCCAGCAGGGCTTATGCCGGGGAGCTGTTTTTT. The chain couples TRBV5-1 to TRBJ2-2; D remains ambiguous. Germline assignment: CDR1 SGHRS and CDR2 YFSETQ. Trimming left V 5 bases short and J 6 bases short, with 8 bases between. This CDR3 has 12 residues.

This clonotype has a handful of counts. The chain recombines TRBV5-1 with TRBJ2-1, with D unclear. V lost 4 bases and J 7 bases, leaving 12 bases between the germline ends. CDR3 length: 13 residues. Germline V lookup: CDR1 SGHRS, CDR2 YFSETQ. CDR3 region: CASSPHSGNEQFF. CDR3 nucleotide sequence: TGCGCCAGCAGCCCGCATAGTGGGAATGAGCAGTTCTTC.

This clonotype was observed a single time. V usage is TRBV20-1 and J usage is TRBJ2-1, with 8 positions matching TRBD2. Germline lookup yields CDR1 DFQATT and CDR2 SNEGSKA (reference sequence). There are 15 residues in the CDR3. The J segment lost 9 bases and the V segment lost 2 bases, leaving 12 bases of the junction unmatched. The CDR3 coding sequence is TGCAGTGCTAGATCTGGAGCGGGAGTTTACGGTGAGCAGTTCTTC. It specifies CSARSGAGVYGEQFF.